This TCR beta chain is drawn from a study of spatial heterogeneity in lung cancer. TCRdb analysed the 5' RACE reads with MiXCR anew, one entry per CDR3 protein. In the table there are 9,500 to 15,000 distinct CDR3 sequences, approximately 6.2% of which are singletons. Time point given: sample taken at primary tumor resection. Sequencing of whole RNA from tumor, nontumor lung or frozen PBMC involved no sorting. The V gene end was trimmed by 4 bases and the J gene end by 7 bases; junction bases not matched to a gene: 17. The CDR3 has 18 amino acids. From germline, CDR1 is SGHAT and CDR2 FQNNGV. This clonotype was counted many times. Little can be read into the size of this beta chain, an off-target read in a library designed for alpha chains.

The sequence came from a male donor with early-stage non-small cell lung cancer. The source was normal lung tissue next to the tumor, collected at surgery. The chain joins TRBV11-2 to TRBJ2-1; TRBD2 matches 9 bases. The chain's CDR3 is CASSSRPWREGLQNEQFF. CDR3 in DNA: TGTGCCAGCAGCTCCCGCCCCTGGCGGGAGGGCCTACAGAATGAGCAGTTCTTC.